These 15 T cell receptor beta chains originate from one sample sequenced in a study of T cell repertoires in cytomegalovirus infection. TCRdb re-called the reads with MiXCR, one entry per CDR3 protein. Here the sample spans fewer than 250,000 distinct CDR3 sequences, roughly 22% being singletons. Sequencing was done on a sample of CD8+ T cells from PBMCs. The receptor set was obtained from a human donor in good health (CMV status not recorded). Some clones in this sample may be carry-over from other donors' samples.

This clonotype was seen a handful of times. V usage is TRBV20-1 and J usage is TRBJ1-2; D unclear. Germline CDR1 DFQATT, CDR2 SNEGSKA (reference sequence). Trimming stripped 3 bases from V and 1 base from J, with 12 bases between. The CDR3 extends over 14 amino acids. CDR3 coding DNA: TGCAGTGCTAGTGCGCCGGCGGTTAACTATGGCTACACCTTC. As protein: CSASAPAVNYGYTF.

The gene calls are TRBV7-4 and TRBJ2-3, with D hard to call. The CDR3 covers 12 residues. Trimming took 5 bases from V and 11 from J, leaving 14 bases between them. Per the germline V gene, CDR1 is SGHVT and CDR2 is SQSDAQ. For the CDR3, the DNA is TGTGCCAGCAGCCCGGATCACCATGGGCAGTATTTT. It is translated as CASSPDHHGQYF.

This clonotype was observed at least ten times. V gene TRBV4-1 combines with J gene TRBJ2-2; D call uncertain. V was cut by 0 bases and J by 6 bases, with 8 bases left in between. Germline V gives CDR1 MGHRA, CDR2 YSYEKL. This CDR3 has 14 amino acids. CDR3 loop: CASSQENHPGELFF. CDR3 nucleotide sequence: TGCGCCAGCAGCCAAGAAAATCACCCCGGGGAGCTGTTTTTT.

A few counts support this clonotype. The V and J genes are TRBV7-6 and TRBJ2-1; D is uncertain. CDR1 is SGHVS and CDR2 is FNYEAQ in the germline V gene. Trimming left V 3 bases short and J 8 bases short, with 8 bases between. This CDR3 region has 12 residues. The chain's CDR3 is CASSFPSDEQFF. CDR3 nucleotides: TGTGCCAGCAGCTTTCCCTCCGATGAGCAGTTCTTC.

This clonotype came up many times. V and J are TRBV14 and TRBJ1-1; D is uncertain. The CDR3 covers 14 residues. V was shortened by 0 bases and J by 7 bases, with 12 bases between the two germline ends. Germline CDR1 and CDR2: SGHDN and FVKESK. CDR3 in amino acids: CASSQEHGSVEAFF. CDR3 nucleotide sequence: TGTGCCAGCAGCCAAGAACATGGCTCGGTTGAAGCTTTCTTT.

The sample holds many counts of this clonotype. The chain joins TRBV28 to TRBJ2-7; TRBD1 matches 8 bases. V shed 2 bases and J 5 bases; nucleotides not matched to a gene: 5. The CDR3 is 14 residues long. Germline V CDR1 and CDR2: MDHEN, SYDVKM. CDR3 protein: CASSLEAGGNEQYF. CDR3 nucleotides: TGTGCCAGCAGTTTAGAGGCAGGGGGCAACGAGCAGTACTTC.

This clonotype was observed a handful of times. The chain combines TRBV27 with TRBJ2-1, with 9 bases matching TRBD2. Germline CDR1 reads MNHEY; CDR2 reads SMNVEV (reference sequence). V lost 5 bases and J lost 8; bases outside the gene matches: 10. This CDR3 has 15 amino acids. The CDR3 reads CASSPRGSGGYEQFF. The CDR3 coding sequence is TGTGCCAGCAGTCCCCGCGGTAGCGGGGGATATGAGCAGTTCTTC.

The sample holds a few counts of this clonotype. The gene calls are TRBV28 and TRBJ2-5; D possibly corresponds to TRBD1 (6 bases). V lost 6 bases to trimming and J lost 5 bases, with 16 bases between them. This CDR3 contains 14 residues. CDR1 and CDR2 (germline): MDHEN, SYDVKM. The DNA of the CDR3 is TGTGCCAGCAGCTTCTTAGGGGGATGGGAGACCCAGTACTTC. This translates into CASSFLGGWETQYF.

There are many counts of this clonotype. V is TRBV4-1 and J is TRBJ2-1; D is undetermined. V was pared by 2 bases and J by 8 bases, with 10 bases between. This CDR3 has 13 residues. Germline CDR1 MGHRA, CDR2 YSYEKL. CDR3 amino acids: CASSQKPGDEQFF. Written as DNA, the CDR3 is TGCGCCAGCAGCCAAAAACCTGGGGATGAGCAGTTCTTC.

This clonotype occurred a few times. The chain links TRBV15 to TRBJ1-2; 9 bases align to TRBD1. The CDR3 length is 15 residues. Germline CDR1 is LNHNV and CDR2 is YYDKDF (reference sequence). Unmatched junction bases numbered 3, after V lost 4 bases and J lost 0 bases. CDR3 in DNA: TGTGCCACCAGCAAATGGACAGGGGCTAACTATGGCTACACCTTC. This gives the protein CATSKWTGANYGYTF.

This chain joins TRBV7-6 and TRBJ1-4; possibly TRBD1 for D (5 bases). This CDR3 contains 12 residues. Germline V CDR1 and CDR2: SGHVS, FNYEAQ. Trimming removed 2 bases from V and 12 bases from J, with 10 bases in between. The CDR3 DNA reads TGTGCCAGCAGCTTAACGCTGGGGGAACTGTTTTTT. This sequence encodes CASSLTLGELFF. The entire variable domain, with the rest obtained from reference TRBV7-6 and TRBJ1-4, is as follows: GAGVSQSPRYKVTKRGQDVALRCDPISGHVSLYWYRQALGQGPEFLTYFNYEAQQDKSGLPNDRFSAERPEGSISTLTIQRTEQRDSAMYRCASSLTLGELFFGSGTQLSVL.

The J gene is TRBJ2-7, the V gene TRBV12-3 or TRBV12-4; 7 nucleotides align to TRBD1. This CDR3 has 12 amino acids. The trim removed 6 bases at V and 5 bases at J, leaving 4 bases unmatched. In nucleotides, the CDR3 is TGTGCCAGCAGAAATCAGGGGGACGAGCAGTACTTC. Residues: CASRNQGDEQYF.

This clonotype was counted ten times or more. The V call is TRBV6-1, the J call TRBJ2-2; D might be TRBD1 (6 bases). The CDR3 consists of 14 residues. V was clipped by 8 bases and J by 2 bases, with 12 bases between them. Germline loops: CDR1 MNHNS, CDR2 SASEGT. The CDR3 is CASGPTGNTGELFF. For the CDR3, the DNA is TGTGCCAGCGGCCCGACAGGAAACACCGGGGAGCTGTTTTTT.

This clonotype occurred many times. J is TRBJ1-6 and V is TRBV7-2, with unresolved D. In germline, CDR1 is SGHTA, CDR2 FQGNSA. The CDR3 loop spans 17 amino acids. Between the trimmed V and J ends, which lost 0 bases and 0 bases, there was a span of 9 bases. The CDR3 reads CASSLAATSSYNSPLHF. The CDR3 bases are TGTGCCAGCAGCTTAGCGGCGACAAGCTCCTATAATTCACCCCTCCACTTT.

This clonotype was found many times. J is TRBJ2-5 and V is TRBV28, with 9 bases that match TRBD1. J was trimmed by 2 bases and V by 7 bases; bases with no gene match: 14. Germline V gene sequence: CDR1 MDHEN, CDR2 SYDVKM. The CDR3 covers 17 residues. The CDR3 loop reads CASTLGQGLLGQETQYF. The CDR3 DNA reads as TGTGCCAGCACCCTCGGACAGGGGCTTTTGGGGCAAGAGACCCAGTACTTC.